This passage covers 18 T cell receptor beta chains from one sample sequenced in a study of beta chain features in type 1 diabetes. Their antigens remain unidentified. The authors reverse transcribed all of the isolated RNA, so sequencing captured expressed TCRB transcripts. Assay: immunoSEQ multiplex PCR; the TCRdb copy retains only in-frame clones and omits some. The table records hundreds of thousands of clones, over 12% of them present only once. Broader study findings: Researchers report that Type 1 diabetes patients had moderately but significantly shorter TCRB CDR3s across all four CD4+ subsets.

The sequencing sample was made of naive CD4+ T cells from blood. These receptors were taken from a man between 18 and 35 years old with type 1 diabetes.

This clone was seen a handful of times. The chain links TRBV11-3 to TRBJ2-5, with TRBD1 as a possible D gene (6 bases). The CDR3 runs 15 residues. The germline V and J ends were trimmed by 5 bases and 1 base, with 14 bases remaining between them. The V gene's germline CDR1 is SGHNT and CDR2 YENEEA. CDR3 in DNA: TGTGCCAGCAGCAAAAGTGGGACACTCCAAGAGACCCAGTACTTC. It translates to CASSKSGTLQETQYF.

This chain uses TRBV5-4 with TRBJ2-3; a possible D gene is TRBD2 (6 bases). Per the germline V gene, CDR1 is SGHNT and CDR2 is YYREEE (reference sequence). CDR3 size: 16 residues. V gave up 7 bases and J gave up 1 base, with 19 bases separating them. CDR3: CASGSPLASGTDTQYF. The CDR3 region has the DNA TGTGCCAGCGGCTCCCCCCTGGCTAGCGGCACAGATACGCAGTATTTT.

The J gene is TRBJ2-3, the V gene TRBV25-1; 7 bases line up with TRBD2. Trimming at V came to 5 bases and at J to 6 bases, leaving 14 bases not matched to a gene. Looked up from germline, CDR1 is MGHDK and CDR2 is SYGVNS. The CDR3 spans 16 residues. The CDR3 bases are TGTGCCAGCAGTTCGACGGTGGGAGGGCCGGGGGATACGCAGTATTTT. Translating gives CASSSTVGGPGDTQYF.

The V gene is TRBV28, the J gene TRBJ2-7; 8 bases are a match to TRBD1. CDR1 MDHEN and CDR2 SYDVKM come from the germline V gene. The trim removed 6 bases at V and 2 bases at J, leaving 3 bases unmatched. The CDR3 runs 13 residues. The CDR3 sequence is CASRTTGAYEQYF. In DNA, the CDR3 is TGTGCCAGCAGAACGACAGGGGCCTACGAGCAGTACTTC.

This clone was seen a few times. Different DNA sequences within this sample yield the same CDR3. This chain joins TRBV30 and TRBJ1-1; 7 positions agree with TRBD1. The V gene's germline CDR1 is GTSNPN and CDR2 SVGIG (reference sequence). This CDR3 region has 13 residues. The V segment lost 3 bases and the J segment 1 base; nucleotides outside the gene matches: 2. CDR3 region: CAWSRQGNTEAFF. The CDR3 DNA is TGTGCCTGGAGCCGACAGGGGAACACTGAAGCTTTCTTT.

This rearrangement joins TRBV5-1 to TRBJ2-7, with D perhaps matching TRBD1 (6 bases). The germline V and J ends were trimmed by 4 bases and 2 bases, with 13 bases remaining between them. The CDR3 runs 14 residues. Germline V CDR1 and CDR2: SGHRS, YFSETQ. The CDR3 reads CASSVNRETYEQYF. The DNA of the CDR3 is TGCGCCAGCAGCGTAAACAGGGAAACCTACGAGCAGTACTTC.

This clone was seen only a few times. CDR3 amino acids: CASRRDRAEAFF. The CDR3 DNA sequence: TGTGCCAGCAGGAGGGACAGGGCTGAAGCTTTCTTT. This chain links TRBV5-4 with TRBJ1-1; 9 nucleotides match TRBD1. V trimming: 5 bases; J trimming: 6 bases; junction bases outside the gene matches: 2. Germline loops: CDR1 SGHNT, CDR2 YYREEE (reference sequence). The CDR3 extends over 12 amino acids. The whole variable domain, filled in from reference TRBV5-4 and TRBJ1-1, reads ETGVTQSPTHLIKTRGQQVTLRCSSQSGHNTVSWYQQALGQGPQFIFQYYREEENGRGNFPPRFSGLQFPNYSSELNVNALELDDSALYLCASRRDRAEAFFGQGTRLTVV.

The genes are TRBV11-2 and TRBJ2-4; 11 bases agree with TRBD2. J was trimmed by 2 bases and V by 4 bases; bases with no gene match: 4. The CDR3 is 16 residues long. The V gene's germline CDR1 is SGHAT and CDR2 FQNNGV. The CDR3 nucleotides are TGTGCCAGCAGCTCCCTAGCGGGGGGCTCCAAAAACATTCAGTACTTC. Its translation: CASSSLAGGSKNIQYF.

This clone has only a few counts. This sequence joins TRBV6-5 and TRBJ1-5; D possibly corresponds to TRBD1 (6 bases). CDR3 length equals 13 residues. CDR1 is MNHEY, CDR2 SVGAGI, per germline. Trimming shortened V by 5 bases and J by 7 bases, and 12 bases separated the two germline ends. The CDR3 loop is CASSPPQGQPQHF. CDR3 nucleotides: TGTGCCAGCAGTCCACCCCAGGGGCAGCCCCAGCATTTT.

This clone was found a few times. The chain is built from TRBV30 and TRBJ2-7, with D maybe TRBD2 (6 bases). The ends were cut back, 5 bases at V and 6 bases at J, with 8 bases in the middle. The V gene's germline CDR1 is GTSNPN and CDR2 SVGIG (reference sequence). The CDR3 has 10 residues. CDR3 sequence: CAWGGVEQYF. CDR3 DNA: TGTGCCTGGGGAGGGGTCGAGCAGTACTTC.

This clone was picked up a small number of times. The gene calls are TRBV9 and TRBJ2-2; 11 bases are a match to TRBD2. CDR1 is SGDLS and CDR2 is YYNGEE in the germline V gene. This CDR3 comprises 16 residues. V lost 1 base, J lost 6 bases, and 5 bases stayed unmatched. This CDR3 is CASSVIAGGTPGELFF. The CDR3 DNA reads as TGTGCCAGCAGCGTAATAGCGGGGGGGACGCCCGGGGAGCTGTTTTTT. Full variable domain (remainder filled in from reference TRBV9 and TRBJ2-2): DSGVTQTPKHLITATGQRVTLRCSPRSGDLSVYWYQQSLDQGLQFLIQYYNGEERAKGNILERFSAQQFPDLHSELNLSSLELGDSALYFCASSVIAGGTPGELFFGEGSRLTVL.

This clone was detected a few times. The chain couples TRBV28 to TRBJ2-4, with D possibly matching TRBD1 (6 bases). This CDR3 region has 14 residues. Trimming stripped 5 bases from V and 6 bases from J, with 14 bases between. Germline-derived CDR1 and CDR2 are MDHEN and SYDVKM. In DNA form, the CDR3 reads TGTGCCAGCAGTACTAACAGGGCTTTAAACATTCAGTACTTC. It yields the protein CASSTNRALNIQYF.

This sequence joins TRBV21-1 and TRBJ2-1; TRBD2, the table's D call, was not compared with the DNA. TRBV21-1 is given as a pseudogene. The length of the CDR3 is 19 residues. CDR3 bases: TGTGCCAGCAGCAAAGGAAGGGGTGAGCGGGGAACCTCCTACAATGAGCAGTTCTTC. Translated, it gives CASSKGRGERGTSYNEQFF.

The gene calls are TRBV18 and TRBJ2-1; TRBD1 agrees at 8 bases. Unmatched junction bases numbered 9, after V lost 5 bases and J lost 12 bases. CDR3 size: 13 residues. Germline CDR1 is KGHSH and CDR2 is LQKENI. The CDR3 sequence is CASSEGEDRAQFF. DNA for the CDR3: TGTGCCAGCTCAGAAGGAGAGGACAGGGCGCAGTTCTTC.

V gene TRBV5-1 combines with J gene TRBJ2-7; no definite D call. The CDR3 runs to 11 residues. V lost 1 base to trimming and J lost 5 bases, with 4 bases between them. Germline loops: CDR1 SGHRS, CDR2 YFSETQ. This CDR3 reads CASSLWDEQYF. Here the CDR3 DNA reads TGCGCCAGCAGCTTGTGGGACGAGCAGTACTTC. The full variable domain, in which reference TRBV5-1 and TRBJ2-7 provide the parts outside the CDR3, is KAGVTQTPRYLIKTRGQQVTLSCSPISGHRSVSWYQQTPGQGLQFLFEYFSETQRNKGNFPGRFSGRQFSNSRSEMNVSTLELGDSALYLCASSLWDEQYFGPGTRLTVT.

This clone was found a few times. This sequence joins TRBV5-1 and TRBJ1-5, with D tentatively TRBD1 (6 bases). CDR3 length equals 13 residues. The V end was cut by 4 bases, the J end by 4 bases, with 9 bases between. Germline V gene lookup returns CDR1 SGHRS and CDR2 YFSETQ. In DNA, the CDR3 is TGCGCCAGCAGCCAAGGGGGTAATCAGCCCCAGCATTTT. Translated: CASSQGGNQPQHF.

The chain is built from TRBV30 and TRBJ1-5; 11 bases line up with TRBD1. From germline, CDR1 is GTSNPN and CDR2 SVGIG (reference sequence). V shed 2 bases and J 6 bases; nucleotides not matched to a gene: 3. This CDR3 has 14 amino acids. The CDR3 region has the DNA TGTGCCTGGAGTCGGACAGGGGGCCCTCAGCCCCAGCATTTT. It is translated as CAWSRTGGPQPQHF.

In its sample, this clone was seen a few times. The chain carries TRBV28 and TRBJ2-5; TRBD1 agrees at 7 bases. The junction had 4 bases not matched to a gene; V was cut back by 5 bases and J by 1 base. Germline V gene lookup returns CDR1 MDHEN and CDR2 SYDVKM. The CDR3 runs to 14 residues. The CDR3 protein is CASSRGQSQETQYF. Written as DNA, the CDR3 is TGTGCCAGCAGTAGGGGACAGAGCCAAGAGACCCAGTACTTC. Full variable domain (missing parts from reference TRBV28 and TRBJ2-5): DVKVTQSSRYLVKRTGEKVFLECVQDMDHENMFWYRQDPGLGLRLIYFSYDVKMKEKGDIPEGYSVSREKKERFSLILESASTNQTSMYLCASSRGQSQETQYFGPGTRLLVL.